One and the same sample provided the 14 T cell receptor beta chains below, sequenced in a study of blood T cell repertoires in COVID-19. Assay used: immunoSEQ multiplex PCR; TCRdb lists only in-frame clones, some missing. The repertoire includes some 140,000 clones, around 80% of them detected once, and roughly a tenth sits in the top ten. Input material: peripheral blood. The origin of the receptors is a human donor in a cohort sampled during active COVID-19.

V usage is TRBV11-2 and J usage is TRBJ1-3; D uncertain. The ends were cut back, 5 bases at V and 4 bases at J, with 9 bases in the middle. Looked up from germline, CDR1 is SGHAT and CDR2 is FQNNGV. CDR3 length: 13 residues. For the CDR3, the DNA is TGTGCCAGCAGCGCACGGTTCGGAAACACCATATATTTT. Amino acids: CASSARFGNTIYF.

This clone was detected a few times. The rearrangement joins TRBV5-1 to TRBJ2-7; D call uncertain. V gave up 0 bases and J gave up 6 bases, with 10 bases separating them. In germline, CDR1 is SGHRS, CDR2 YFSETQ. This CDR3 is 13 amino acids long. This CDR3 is CASSLVVYGEQYF. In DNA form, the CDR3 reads TGCGCCAGCAGCTTGGTTGTGTACGGCGAGCAGTACTTC.

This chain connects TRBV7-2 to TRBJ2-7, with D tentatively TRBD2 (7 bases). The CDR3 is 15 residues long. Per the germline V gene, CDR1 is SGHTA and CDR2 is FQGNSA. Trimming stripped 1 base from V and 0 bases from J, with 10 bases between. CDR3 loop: CASSLGGGGSYEQYF. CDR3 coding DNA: TGTGCCAGCAGCTTAGGGGGAGGGGGCTCCTACGAGCAGTACTTC.

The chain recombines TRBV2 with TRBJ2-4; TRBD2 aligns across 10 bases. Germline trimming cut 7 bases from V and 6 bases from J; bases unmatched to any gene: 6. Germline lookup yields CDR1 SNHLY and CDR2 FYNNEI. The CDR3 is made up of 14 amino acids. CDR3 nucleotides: TGTGCCAGCATGGGGGTAGCGGGGGGAAACATTCAGTACTTC. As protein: CASMGVAGGNIQYF.

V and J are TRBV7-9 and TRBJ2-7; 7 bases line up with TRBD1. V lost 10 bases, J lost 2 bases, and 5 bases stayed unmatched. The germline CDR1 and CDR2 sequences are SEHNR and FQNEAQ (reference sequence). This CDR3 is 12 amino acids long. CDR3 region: CATQQGPYEQYF. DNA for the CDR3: TGTGCCACGCAACAGGGGCCCTACGAGCAGTACTTC.

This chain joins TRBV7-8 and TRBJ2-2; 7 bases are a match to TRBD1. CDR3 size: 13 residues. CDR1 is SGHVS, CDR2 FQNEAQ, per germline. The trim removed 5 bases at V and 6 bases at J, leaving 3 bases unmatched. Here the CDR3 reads CASSRTGSGELFF. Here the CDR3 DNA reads TGTGCCAGCAGCAGGACAGGTTCCGGGGAGCTGTTTTTT.

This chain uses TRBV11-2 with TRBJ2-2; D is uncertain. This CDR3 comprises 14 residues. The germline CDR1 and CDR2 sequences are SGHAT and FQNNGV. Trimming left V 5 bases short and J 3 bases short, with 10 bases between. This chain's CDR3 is CASSRQVDTGELFF. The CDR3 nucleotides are TGTGCCAGCAGCCGCCAGGTCGACACCGGGGAGCTGTTTTTT.

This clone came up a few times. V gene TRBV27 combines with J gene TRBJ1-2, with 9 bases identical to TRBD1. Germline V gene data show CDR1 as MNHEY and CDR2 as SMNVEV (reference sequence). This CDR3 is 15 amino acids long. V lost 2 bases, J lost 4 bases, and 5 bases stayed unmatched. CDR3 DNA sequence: TGTGCCAGCAGTTTAAACAGGGGGCGACTCTATGGCTACACCTTC. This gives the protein CASSLNRGRLYGYTF.

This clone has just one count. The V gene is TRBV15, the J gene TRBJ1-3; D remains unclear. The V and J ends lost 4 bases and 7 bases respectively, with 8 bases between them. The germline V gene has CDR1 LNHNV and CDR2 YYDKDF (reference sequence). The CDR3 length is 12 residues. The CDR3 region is CATSILGNTIYF. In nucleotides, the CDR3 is TGTGCCACCAGCATACTCGGGAACACCATATATTTT.

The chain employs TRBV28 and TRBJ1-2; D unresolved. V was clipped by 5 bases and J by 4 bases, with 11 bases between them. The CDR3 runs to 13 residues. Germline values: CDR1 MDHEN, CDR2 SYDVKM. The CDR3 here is CASSPSAGYGYTF. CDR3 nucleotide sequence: TGTGCCAGCAGTCCCTCAGCGGGCTATGGCTACACCTTC.

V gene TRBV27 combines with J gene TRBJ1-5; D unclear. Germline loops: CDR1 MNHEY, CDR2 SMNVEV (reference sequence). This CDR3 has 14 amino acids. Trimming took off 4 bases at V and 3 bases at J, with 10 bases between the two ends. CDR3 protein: CASSSFYPNQPQHF. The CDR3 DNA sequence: TGTGCCAGCAGTTCGTTCTATCCCAATCAGCCCCAGCATTTT.

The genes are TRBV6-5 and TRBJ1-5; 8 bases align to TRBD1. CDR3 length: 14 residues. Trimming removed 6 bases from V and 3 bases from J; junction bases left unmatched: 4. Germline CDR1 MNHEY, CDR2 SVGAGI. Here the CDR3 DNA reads TGTGCCAGCAGGGGGACAGGAGACAATCAGCCCCAGCATTTT. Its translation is CASRGTGDNQPQHF.

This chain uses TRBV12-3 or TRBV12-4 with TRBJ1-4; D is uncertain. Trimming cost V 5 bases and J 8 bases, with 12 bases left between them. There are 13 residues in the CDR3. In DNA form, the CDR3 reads TGTGCCAGCAGTGGAACCCGGGGAGAAAAACTGTTTTTT. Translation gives CASSGTRGEKLFF.

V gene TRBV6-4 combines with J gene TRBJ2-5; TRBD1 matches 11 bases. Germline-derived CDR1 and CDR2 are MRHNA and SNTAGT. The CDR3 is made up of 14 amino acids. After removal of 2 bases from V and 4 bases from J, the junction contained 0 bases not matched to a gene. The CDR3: CASSDGQGAETQYF. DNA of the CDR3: TGTGCCAGCAGTGACGGACAGGGGGCAGAGACCCAGTACTTC.